This TCR beta chain was sequenced during a study of human T cells and chemical hapten exposure. Sample time point: patch test 2, 6 weeks after DPC sensitization. Treatment indicated: therapeutic diphenylcyclopropenone sensitization with weekly scalp DPC. Sample donors consisted of patients with alopecia, aged 18 to 70 years, who were suitable for DPC. The CDR3 extends over 18 amino acids. Germline assignment: CDR1 KGHSH and CDR2 LQKENI. V dropped 5 bases and J dropped 1 base, with 23 bases sitting between them. This clonotype was counted a few times. As yet, its antigen is unknown. Regarding the study as a whole: The number of TCRs over 1 in 1000 frequency stayed unchanged after DPC.

TCRdb re-called the RACE reads through MiXCR, storing one row per CDR3 protein. The sample shows some 82,000 distinct CDR3 sequences, more than 6.5% of them seen only once. The clonotype originates from a woman in her twenties or thirties with alopecia areata. Some clones in this sample may be carry-over from other donors' samples. The rearrangement links TRBV18 to TRBJ1-1; D is possibly TRBD1 (5 bases). This material consisted of whole blood, taken in connection with sensitization to the hapten diphenylcyclopropenone (DPC). CDR3 amino acids: CASSVDRGRTFGNTEAFF. In DNA, the CDR3 is TGTGCCAGCTCAGTAGACCGGGGACGGACCTTCGGGAACACTGAAGCTTTCTTT. The full variable domain, completed using reference TRBV18 and TRBJ1-1, is NAGVMQNPRHLVRRRGQEARLRCSPMKGHSHVYWYRQLPEEGLKFMVYLQKENIIDESGMPKERFSAEFPKEGPSILRIQQVVRGDSAAYFCASSVDRGRTFGNTEAFFGQGTRLTVV.